This is a list of T cell receptor beta chains from one sample in a study of OX40 agonist ivuxolimab in advanced cancers. This table comes from immunoSEQ multiplex PCR, and its TCRdb copy is limited to in-frame clones, with some not included. The profile shows approximately 59,000 clones, about 85% of them singletons. Sample: CD4+ or CD8+ T cells sorted from blood, taken in a trial of the OX40 agonist ivuxolimab. The receptors originated from an adult with an advanced solid tumor such as melanoma, head and neck, liver or kidney cancer. The CDR3 runs from the conserved cysteine through the conserved F or W. Fields, in order: CDR3 protein, CDR3 DNA, D gene, J gene, V gene, clone size. A D gene is named only where the DNA matches it firmly. Clone size is not always given. Where it is, it says once, few, many or a class for expanded clones.

CDR3aa: CATTTGGARVGGYTF; CDR3nt: TGTGCCACTACGACAGGGGGCGCGAGGGTCGGTGGCTACACCTTC; d_gene: TRBD1; j_gene: TRBJ1-2; v_gene: TRBV27; abundance: few
CDR3aa: CASSKGRYNEQFF; CDR3nt: TGTGCCAGCAGCAAGGGACGTTACAATGAGCAGTTCTTC; d_gene: -; j_gene: TRBJ2-1; v_gene: TRBV11-3; abundance: -
CDR3aa: CASSRGQGAASSYNEQFF; CDR3nt: TGTGCCAGCAGCCGGGGACAGGGGGCCGCTAGCTCCTACAATGAGCAGTTCTTC; d_gene: TRBD1; j_gene: TRBJ2-1; v_gene: TRBV5-4; abundance: once
CDR3aa: CASSNRGVVRGYTF; CDR3nt: TGTGCCAGTTCGAACAGGGGAGTGGTGAGGGGCTACACCTTC; d_gene: TRBD1; j_gene: TRBJ1-2; v_gene: TRBV19; abundance: -
CDR3aa: CASSPLGGRNTEAFF; CDR3nt: TGTGCCAGCTCACCTTTGGGGGGGAGGAACACTGAAGCTTTCTTT; d_gene: -; j_gene: TRBJ1-1; v_gene: TRBV18; abundance: -
CDR3aa: CALKAAGVYGETQYF; CDR3nt: TGTGCTCTCAAGGCGGCGGGAGTCTATGGAGAGACCCAGTACTTC; d_gene: TRBD2; j_gene: TRBJ2-5; v_gene: TRBV28; abundance: -
CDR3aa: CASSRGQGPLDF; CDR3nt: TGTGCCAGCAGTCGCGGACAGGGTCCGTTAGACTTC; d_gene: TRBD1; j_gene: TRBJ2-7; v_gene: TRBV5-6; abundance: -
CDR3aa: CASSVPGQLNTGELFF; CDR3nt: TGCGCCAGCAGCGTCCCGGGACAGTTGAACACCGGGGAGCTGTTTTTT; d_gene: TRBD1; j_gene: TRBJ2-2; v_gene: TRBV5-1; abundance: -
CDR3aa: CASSDPGRGANVLTF; CDR3nt: TGTGCCAGCTCCGACCCGGGGAGAGGGGCCAACGTCCTGACTTTC; d_gene: -; j_gene: TRBJ2-6; v_gene: TRBV18; abundance: -
CDR3aa: CASSLVRETQYF; CDR3nt: TGTGCCAGCAGCTTGGTCAGAGAGACCCAGTACTTC; d_gene: -; j_gene: TRBJ2-5; v_gene: TRBV7-9; abundance: -
CDR3aa: CASSPVGDYGYTF; CDR3nt: TGTGCCAGCAGCCCAGTGGGGGACTATGGCTACACCTTC; d_gene: -; j_gene: TRBJ1-2; v_gene: TRBV11-1; abundance: -
CDR3aa: CSVVVAGDTGELFF; CDR3nt: TGCAGCGTTGTCGTAGCGGGAGACACCGGGGAGCTGTTTTTT; d_gene: TRBD2; j_gene: TRBJ2-2; v_gene: TRBV29-1; abundance: -
CDR3aa: CACGTTGDLGEQYF; CDR3nt: TGTGCCTGCGGTACCACAGGGGACCTCGGCGAGCAGTACTTC; d_gene: TRBD1; j_gene: TRBJ2-7; v_gene: TRBV30; abundance: -
CDR3aa: CASSVAPENTGELFF; CDR3nt: TGTGCCAGCAGCGTGGCACCAGAGAACACCGGGGAGCTGTTTTTT; d_gene: -; j_gene: TRBJ2-2; v_gene: TRBV9; abundance: -
CDR3aa: CASSTRQKPSYEQYF; CDR3nt: TGTGCCAGCAGCACCCGACAGAAACCTTCCTACGAGCAGTACTTC; d_gene: -; j_gene: TRBJ2-7; v_gene: TRBV28; abundance: -
CDR3aa: CAWQVGSAGNTIYF; CDR3nt: TGTGCCTGGCAAGTAGGGTCGGCTGGAAACACCATATATTTT; d_gene: -; j_gene: TRBJ1-3; v_gene: TRBV30; abundance: -
CDR3aa: CASSLRPGTQYF; CDR3nt: TGTGCCAGCAGTCTCCGCCCGGGGACCCAGTACTTC; d_gene: -; j_gene: TRBJ2-5; v_gene: TRBV6-5; abundance: once
CDR3aa: CASSLDTREQFF; CDR3nt: TGTGCCAGCAGCTTAGATACGAGGGAGCAGTTCTTC; d_gene: -; j_gene: TRBJ2-1; v_gene: TRBV11-3; abundance: -
CDR3aa: CSVGATSGTPSF; CDR3nt: TGCAGCGTTGGGGCGACTAGCGGGACTCCTTCTTTT; d_gene: TRBD2; j_gene: TRBJ2-3; v_gene: TRBV29-1; abundance: -
CDR3aa: CASSKTSGIQYF; CDR3nt: TGTGCCAGCAGCAAGACTAGTGGCATTCAGTACTTC; d_gene: -; j_gene: TRBJ2-4; v_gene: TRBV9; abundance: -
CDR3aa: CASSLSRVSTDTQYF; CDR3nt: TGTGCCAGCAGCTTATCGCGGGTTAGCACAGATACGCAGTATTTT; d_gene: -; j_gene: TRBJ2-3; v_gene: TRBV7-3; abundance: -
CDR3aa: CASSVPRTVLIQTQYF; CDR3nt: TGTGCCAGCAGCGTTCCGAGGACAGTCCTTATTCAGACCCAGTACTTC; d_gene: -; j_gene: TRBJ2-5; v_gene: TRBV7-2; abundance: -